The present T cell receptor (beta chain) was sequenced within a study of blood T cell repertoires in COVID-19. The method was immunoSEQ multiplex PCR; TCRdb's version includes in-frame clones alone and lacks a portion of them. The data contain over 200,000 clones, roughly 90% of them singletons. After removal of 6 bases from V and 3 bases from J, the junction contained 3 bases not matched to a gene. Germline V gene sequence: CDR1 SNHLY, CDR2 FYNNEI. The CDR3 totals 13 residues. This TCR came from a man between 60 and 75 years old who had recovered from COVID-19. J is TRBJ1-1 and V is TRBV2, with 8 bases that match TRBD1. The sample was peripheral blood. The CDR3 here is CASSYRGDTEAFF. CDR3 nucleotides: TGTGCCAGCAGCTACAGGGGGGACACTGAAGCTTTCTTT. The full variable domain, completed using reference TRBV2 and TRBJ1-1, is EPEVTQTPSHQVTQMGQEVILRCVPISNHLYFYWYRQILGQKVEFLVSFYNNEISEKSEIFDDQFSVERPDGSNFTLKIRSTKLEDSAMYFCASSYRGDTEAFFGQGTRLTVV.